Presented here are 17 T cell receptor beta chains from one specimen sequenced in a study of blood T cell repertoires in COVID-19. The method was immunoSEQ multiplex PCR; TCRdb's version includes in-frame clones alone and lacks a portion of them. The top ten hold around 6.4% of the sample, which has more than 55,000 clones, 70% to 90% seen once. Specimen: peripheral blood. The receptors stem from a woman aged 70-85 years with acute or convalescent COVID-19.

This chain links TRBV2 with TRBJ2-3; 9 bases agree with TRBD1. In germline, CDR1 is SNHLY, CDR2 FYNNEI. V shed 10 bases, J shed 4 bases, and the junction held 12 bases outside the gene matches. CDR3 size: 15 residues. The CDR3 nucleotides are TGTGCCACCTCAGGACAGGGGTTACTCTCAGATACGCAGTATTTT. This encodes CATSGQGLLSDTQYF.

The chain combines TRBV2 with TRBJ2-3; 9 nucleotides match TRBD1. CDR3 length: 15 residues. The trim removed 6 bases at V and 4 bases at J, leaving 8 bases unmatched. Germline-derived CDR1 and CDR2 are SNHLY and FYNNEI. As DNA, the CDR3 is TGTGCCAGCAGCCCGGACAGGGGTAGCCCAGATACGCAGTATTTT. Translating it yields CASSPDRGSPDTQYF. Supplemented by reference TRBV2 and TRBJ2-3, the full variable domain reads EPEVTQTPSHQVTQMGQEVILRCVPISNHLYFYWYRQILGQKVEFLVSFYNNEISEKSEIFDDQFSVERPDGSNFTLKIRSTKLEDSAMYFCASSPDRGSPDTQYFGPGTRLTVL.

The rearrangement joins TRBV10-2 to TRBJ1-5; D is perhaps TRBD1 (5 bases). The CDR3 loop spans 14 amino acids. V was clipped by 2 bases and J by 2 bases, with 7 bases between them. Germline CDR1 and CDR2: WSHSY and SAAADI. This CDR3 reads CASSEGGGNQPQHF. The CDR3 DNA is TGCGCCAGCAGTGAGGGGGGGGGCAATCAGCCCCAGCATTTT.

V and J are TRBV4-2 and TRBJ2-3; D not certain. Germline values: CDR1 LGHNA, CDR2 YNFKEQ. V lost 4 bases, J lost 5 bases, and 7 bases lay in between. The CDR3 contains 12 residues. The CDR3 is CASSPLGDTQYF. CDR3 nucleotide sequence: TGTGCCAGCAGCCCCCTAGGAGATACGCAGTATTTT.

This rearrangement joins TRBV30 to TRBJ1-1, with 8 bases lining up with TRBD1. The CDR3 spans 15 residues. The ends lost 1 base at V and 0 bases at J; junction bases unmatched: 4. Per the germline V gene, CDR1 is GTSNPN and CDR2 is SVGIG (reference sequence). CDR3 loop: CAWSAWTGMNTEAFF. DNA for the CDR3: TGTGCCTGGAGTGCGTGGACAGGGATGAACACTGAAGCTTTCTTT.

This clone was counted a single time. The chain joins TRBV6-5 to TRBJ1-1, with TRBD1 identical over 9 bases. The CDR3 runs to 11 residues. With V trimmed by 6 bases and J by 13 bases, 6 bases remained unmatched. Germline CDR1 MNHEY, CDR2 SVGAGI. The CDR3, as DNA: TGTGCCAGCAGCGGACAGGGGAGGAATTTCTTT. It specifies CASSGQGRNFF.

The CDR3, as DNA: TGTGCCAGCAGGGCCGCGGGGAGTAGCGGTCAGCCCCAGCATTTT. This codes for CASRAAGSSGQPQHF. The chain joins TRBV2 to TRBJ1-5; D remains unclear. Germline V gives CDR1 SNHLY, CDR2 FYNNEI. With 6 bases removed from V and 6 bases from J, the gap between germline ends came to 18 bases. CDR3 length: 15 amino acids.

CDR3: CASSLGQTNSPLHF. The CDR3 region has the DNA TGTGCCAGCAGCTTAGGGCAAACTAATTCACCCCTCCACTTT. The chain joins TRBV7-3 to TRBJ1-6; D is uncertain. This CDR3 is 14 amino acids long. Germline V gene data show CDR1 as SGHTA and CDR2 as FQGTGA. V lost 2 bases and J 6 bases, leaving 8 bases between the germline ends.

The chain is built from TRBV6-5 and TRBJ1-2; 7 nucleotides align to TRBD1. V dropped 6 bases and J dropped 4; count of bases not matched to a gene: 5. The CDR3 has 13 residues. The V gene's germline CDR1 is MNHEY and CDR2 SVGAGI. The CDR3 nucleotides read TGTGCCAGCAGCCCGACAGGGTCCTATGGCTACACCTTC. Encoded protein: CASSPTGSYGYTF.

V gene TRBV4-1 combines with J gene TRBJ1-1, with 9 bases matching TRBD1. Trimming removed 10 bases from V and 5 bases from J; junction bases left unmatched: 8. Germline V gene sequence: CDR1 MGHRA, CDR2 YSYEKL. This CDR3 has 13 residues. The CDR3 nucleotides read TGCGCCACTCAACAGGGGGCAAGAACTGAAGCTTTCTTT. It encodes CATQQGARTEAFF.

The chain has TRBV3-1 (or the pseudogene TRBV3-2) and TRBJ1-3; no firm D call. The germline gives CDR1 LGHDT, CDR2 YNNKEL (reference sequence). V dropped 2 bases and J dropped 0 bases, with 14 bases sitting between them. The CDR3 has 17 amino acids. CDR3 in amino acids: CASSQRRILFSGNTIYF. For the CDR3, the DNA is TGTGCCAGCAGCCAAAGGCGGATCCTCTTCTCTGGAAACACCATATATTTT.

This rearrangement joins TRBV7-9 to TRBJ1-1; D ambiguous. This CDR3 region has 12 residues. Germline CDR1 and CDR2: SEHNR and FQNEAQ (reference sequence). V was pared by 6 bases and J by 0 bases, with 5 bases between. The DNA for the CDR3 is TGTGCCAGCAGTTATATGAACACTGAAGCTTTCTTT. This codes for CASSYMNTEAFF.

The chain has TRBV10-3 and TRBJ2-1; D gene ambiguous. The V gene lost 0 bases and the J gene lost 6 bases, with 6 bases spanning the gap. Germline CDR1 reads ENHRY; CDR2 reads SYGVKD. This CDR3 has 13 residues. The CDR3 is CAISESSPNEQFF. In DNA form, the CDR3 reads TGTGCCATCAGTGAGTCGAGCCCCAATGAGCAGTTCTTC.

DNA for the CDR3: TGTGCCAGCACTTCCCTGGCCGGGGGACAAGCTTTCTTT. Protein: CASTSLAGGQAFF. This chain joins TRBV7-9 and TRBJ1-1; D perhaps matches TRBD1 (5 bases). V was clipped by 7 bases and J by 9 bases, with 18 bases between them. CDR1 SEHNR and CDR2 FQNEAQ come from the germline V gene (reference sequence). The CDR3 runs to 13 residues.

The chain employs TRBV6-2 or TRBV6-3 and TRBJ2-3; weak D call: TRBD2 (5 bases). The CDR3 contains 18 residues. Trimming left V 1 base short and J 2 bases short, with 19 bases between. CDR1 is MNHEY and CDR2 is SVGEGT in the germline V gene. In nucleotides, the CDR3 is TGTGCCAGCAGTTACTTGAGAACCGGAACCGGGGTCACAGATACGCAGTATTTT. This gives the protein CASSYLRTGTGVTDTQYF.

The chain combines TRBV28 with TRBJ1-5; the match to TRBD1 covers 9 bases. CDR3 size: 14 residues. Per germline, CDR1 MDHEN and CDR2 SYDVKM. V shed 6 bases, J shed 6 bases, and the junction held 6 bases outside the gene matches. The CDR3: CASRLGQGIQPQHF. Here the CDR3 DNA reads TGTGCCAGCAGATTGGGACAGGGCATTCAGCCCCAGCATTTT.

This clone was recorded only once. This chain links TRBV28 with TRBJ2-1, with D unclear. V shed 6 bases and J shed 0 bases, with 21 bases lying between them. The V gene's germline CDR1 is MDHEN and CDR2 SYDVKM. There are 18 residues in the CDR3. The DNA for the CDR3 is TGTGCCAGCAGGCCCCCTTATCCACTTCGAAGCTCCTACAATGAGCAGTTCTTC. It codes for CASRPPYPLRSSYNEQFF.